This T cell receptor (beta chain) originates from a study of cytomegalovirus exposure and HLA in healthy donors. With 2 bases removed from V and 3 bases from J, the gap between germline ends came to 10 bases. Germline CDR1 is MNHNS and CDR2 is SASEGT. The CDR3 spans 14 residues. The PCR had 60 Vbeta and 13 Jbeta primers. Profiling relied on immunoSEQ multiplex PCR, and the TCRdb table lists in-frame clones only, not all of them. The table lists 150,000 to 200,000 clones, more than 65% of them singletons, with around 1.3% in the top ten. The TCR originated in a woman in her fifties or sixties in good health and CMV-seronegative. The V gene is TRBV6-1, the J gene TRBJ1-2, with D unclear. The sample was PBMCs. Written as DNA, the CDR3 is TGTGCCAGCAGTGAACATCGCGGAGACTATGGCTACACCTTC. Translated: CASSEHRGDYGYTF.